This T cell receptor (beta chain) was documented in a study of T cell changes during pregnancy in multiple sclerosis. V lost 3 bases and J 2 bases, leaving 5 bases between the germline ends. The CDR3 is 12 residues long. Germline CDR1 KGHSH, CDR2 LQKENI. The table came from immunoSEQ multiplex PCR; TCRdb's copy has only in-frame clones and leaves some out. In the table there are about 96,000 clones, almost 95% of which are singletons. The sequence came from a female donor with multiple sclerosis, enrolled in a pregnancy study. This chain links TRBV18 with TRBJ2-7; no reliable D call. This specimen was peripheral blood, taken in the first trimester of pregnancy. The CDR3 bases are TGTGCCAGCTCACCCGACACCTACGAGCAGTACTTC. It specifies CASSPDTYEQYF. Looking up the rest from reference TRBV18 and TRBJ2-7 gives the full variable domain: NAGVMQNPRHLVRRRGQEARLRCSPMKGHSHVYWYRQLPEEGLKFMVYLQKENIIDESGMPKERFSAEFPKEGPSILRIQQVVRGDSAAYFCASSPDTYEQYFGPGTRLTVT.